What follows are 8 T cell receptor beta chains derived from one specimen sequenced in a study of T cells in Graves' hyperthyroidism and ophthalmopathy. Amplification of TCR beta CDR3 regions was performed using RNA transcripts as template. Carried out on the TCR CDR3, a first-round RT-PCR used the HTBI primer set. TCRdb reprocessed the multiplex PCR reads with MiXCR, giving one entry per CDR3 protein. The sample has 350,000 to 500,000 distinct CDR3 sequences, approximately 14% seen once. Source material: blood. All receptors come from a woman between 18 and 29 years old with Graves' hyperthyroidism.

This clonotype was recorded many times. The gene calls are TRBV13 and TRBJ2-5, with 11 bases aligning to TRBD2. CDR1 PRHDT and CDR2 FYEKMQ come from the germline V gene (reference sequence). With V trimmed by 4 bases and J by 6 bases, 7 bases remained unmatched. The CDR3 consists of 15 residues. The CDR3 DNA follows: TGTGCCAGCAGCTCTCTAGCGGGAGGAAGGAAGACCCAGTACTTC. Translated: CASSSLAGGRKTQYF.

This clonotype was counted only a few times. The chain employs TRBV9 and TRBJ1-1; no firm D call. Germline-derived CDR1 and CDR2 are SGDLS and YYNGEE. There are 13 residues in the CDR3. Trimming took off 0 bases at V and 3 bases at J, with 6 bases between the two ends. CDR3 bases: TGTGCCAGCAGCGTAGGGTTTGACACTGAAGCTTTCTTT. It specifies CASSVGFDTEAFF. Complete variable domain (other parts from reference TRBV9 and TRBJ1-1): DSGVTQTPKHLITATGQRVTLRCSPRSGDLSVYWYQQSLDQGLQFLIQYYNGEERAKGNILERFSAQQFPDLHSELNLSSLELGDSALYFCASSVGFDTEAFFGQGTRLTVV.

The rearrangement joins TRBV19 to TRBJ2-2; D call uncertain. Germline V gives CDR1 LNHDA, CDR2 SQIVND (reference sequence). CDR3 length: 12 amino acids. Trimming left V 3 bases short and J 6 bases short, with 5 bases between. This chain's CDR3 is CASSIRAGELFF. The DNA for the CDR3 is TGTGCCAGTAGTATCAGAGCCGGGGAGCTGTTTTTT.

This clonotype has just a few counts. The gene calls are TRBV28 and TRBJ2-2, with D possibly TRBD2 on 5 matching bases. The CDR3 totals 14 residues. CDR1 MDHEN and CDR2 SYDVKM come from the germline V gene. The V gene lost 3 bases and the J gene lost 5 bases, with 10 bases spanning the gap. The CDR3 loop reads CASSFRGSTGELFF. CDR3 DNA sequence: TGTGCCAGCAGTTTTCGAGGGTCTACCGGGGAGCTGTTTTTT.

This clonotype was seen a handful of times. The chain combines TRBV30 with TRBJ1-3; no firm D call. The CDR3 length is 12 residues. From germline, CDR1 is GTSNPN and CDR2 SVGIG (reference sequence). Trimming took 4 bases from V and 4 from J, leaving 8 bases between them. This chain's CDR3 is CAWTLGGNTIYF. CDR3 in DNA: TGTGCCTGGACCCTCGGAGGAAACACCATATATTTT.

This clonotype was seen repeatedly, ten times or more. The gene calls are TRBV28 and TRBJ1-3; no firm D call. Trimming pared 2 bases from V and 4 bases from J, leaving 6 bases between. Germline CDR1 reads MDHEN; CDR2 reads SYDVKM. This CDR3 spans 13 amino acids. The CDR3 spells CASSLDAGNTIYF. The CDR3 region has the DNA TGTGCCAGCAGTTTAGATGCGGGAAACACCATATATTTT.

In its sample, this clonotype was seen a few times. The chain couples TRBV2 to TRBJ2-7; D might be TRBD1 or TRBD2, each matching 5 bases. The CDR3 spans 13 residues. The germline CDR1 and CDR2 sequences are SNHLY and FYNNEI. V lost 6 bases and J lost 5, with 14 bases in between. DNA of the CDR3: TGTGCCAGCAGGGAGGTTCCAGGGAACGAGCAGTACTTC. Encoded protein: CASREVPGNEQYF. Full variable domain (outside the CDR3, taken from reference TRBV2 and TRBJ2-7): EPEVTQTPSHQVTQMGQEVILRCVPISNHLYFYWYRQILGQKVEFLVSFYNNEISEKSEIFDDQFSVERPDGSNFTLKIRSTKLEDSAMYFCASREVPGNEQYFGPGTRLTVT.

V is TRBV11-3 and J is TRBJ2-2; the match to TRBD2 covers 8 bases. Germline lookup yields CDR1 SGHNT and CDR2 YENEEA. The V segment lost 5 bases and the J segment 5 bases; nucleotides outside the gene matches: 10. The CDR3 sequence is 16 residues long. The CDR3, as DNA: TGTGCCAGCAGCCCTACTAGCGGAGCTCTAACCGGGGAGCTGTTTTTT. Translating it yields CASSPTSGALTGELFF.